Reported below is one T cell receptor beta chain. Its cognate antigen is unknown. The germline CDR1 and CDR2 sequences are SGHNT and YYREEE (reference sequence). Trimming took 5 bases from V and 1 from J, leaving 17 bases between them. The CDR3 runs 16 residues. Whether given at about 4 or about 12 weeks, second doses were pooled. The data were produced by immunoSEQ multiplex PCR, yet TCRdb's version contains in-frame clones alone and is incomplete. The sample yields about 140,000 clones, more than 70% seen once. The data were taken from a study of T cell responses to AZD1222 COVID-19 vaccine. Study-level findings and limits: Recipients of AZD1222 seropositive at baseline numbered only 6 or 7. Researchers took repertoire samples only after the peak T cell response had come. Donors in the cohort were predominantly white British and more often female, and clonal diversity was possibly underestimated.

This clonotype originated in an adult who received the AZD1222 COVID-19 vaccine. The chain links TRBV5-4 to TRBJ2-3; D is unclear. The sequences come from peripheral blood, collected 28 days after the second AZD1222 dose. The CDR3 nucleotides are TGTGCCAGCAGGGGTAGACTTGGCGTTGGCACAGATACGCAGTATTTT. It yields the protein CASRGRLGVGTDTQYF.